This T cell receptor beta chain emerged from a study of T cell repertoires in aging, cancer and after chemotherapy (dated by TCRdb to about 2019). With respect to the entire study: The donors fell into six age groups ranging from 30 or younger to 70 or older, and each group had at least three individuals. Healthy donor control TCR repertoires were recorded over several months to years and showed clear clonal overlap across re-sampling. In total, the full dataset held about 8.8 million TCR reads. To look at immunoaging and at how T cells reconstitute after chemotherapy, the study profiled TCR beta repertoires in peripheral blood from both healthy donors and cancer patients. A cohort of over 200 cancer patients (roughly 90 with hematological and around 120 with solid cancers) was assembled, and about 95 healthy donors were included as a reference group.

Instead of sorted cells or RNA, genomic DNA extracted from peripheral blood served as the source for amplifying TCR beta rearrangements. On this clonotype itself: Its antigen is still unknown. No much larger clone is present one base from it, and per-base qualities are unavailable.

Rearranged TRB sequences spanning V, D and J segments were amplified by multiplex touch-down PCR using a mixed TRB-A/B primer pool. Illumina adapters and sample indices were attached to the amplicons in two consecutive PCR reactions using Phusion HS II polymerase. The amplicons were purified from gel with the NucleoSpin Gel and PCR Clean-up kit and then assessed with Qubit and an Agilent 2100 Bioanalyzer. Sequencing of the libraries was done on an Illumina MiSeq with paired-end, single-indexed 600-cycle runs. In the paper's pipeline: TRB sequences were processed with MiXCR versions 2.12 and 3.0.5. Each unique CDR3 nucleotide sequence was counted as one clone, and only productive sequences with at least two reads were retained. The repertoire metrics were Shannon diversity, evenness, clonality (calculated as one minus evenness), and diversity profiles parameterized by alpha from 0 to 5. Generation probabilities of clones in paired pre- and post-chemotherapy samples were computed with the IGoR algorithm. Clones were called with MiXCR by TCRdb after fastp trimmed the public reads at Q25, and only in-frame beta chains were retained. Rows with a matching CDR3 protein are joined into one entry that keeps the most common DNA and genes. The authors' filters were not applied to this entry. This sample has a few thousand distinct CDR3 sequences in its table, and over 30% of those were observed once. The ten largest clones add up to approximately 53% of the sample.

Broader findings and caveats from the paper: Compared with age-matched healthy donors, untreated patients with hematological or solid cancers had significantly lower TCR diversity and higher clonality in blood. In both cancer cohorts, median generation probability rose over the chemotherapy interval, which suggests that the repertoire was reconstituted through rebound thymic output. In healthy donors, the decline in TCR diversity with age was mainly due to loss of richness, whereas in cancer patients loss of evenness also played a role. It was noted by the authors that conclusions about immunological memory after chemotherapy cannot be drawn from the repertoire data.

The material sequenced was blood. The receptor's source is a human donor in good health.

The DNA sequence reads TGTGCCAGCAGCTTAGAGGGGGAACAGGGGGTTTACTACGAGCAGTACTTC. This gives the protein CASSLEGEQGVYYEQYF. Here the chain combines TRBV11-3 and TRBJ2-7, with TRBD1 identical over 8 junction bases. Including the terminal cysteine and phenylalanine, the CDR3 comprises 17 residues. The kept DNA is CDR3 alone, 51 bases in frame from the first base. CDR1 and CDR2 were assigned from the germline V gene as SGHNT and YENEEA. Germline trimming amounts to 0 bases on V and 3 bases on J, with 10 as the count of junction bases outside the gene matches.